The 21 T cell receptor beta chains below all came from one sample that was sequenced in a study of neurological immune-mediated disorders. Via MiXCR, TCRdb re-called the 5' RACE reads, giving one row per CDR3 protein. The table records tens of thousands of distinct CDR3 sequences, roughly 18% of them present only once. The source material was PBMCs. The receptor set was obtained from a woman between 35 and 50 years old in good health.

This clonotype was recorded a few times. The chain recombines TRBV11-1 with TRBJ2-3, with 10 bases lining up with TRBD1. The CDR3 contains 15 residues. V shed 7 bases, J shed 4 bases, and the junction held 8 bases outside the gene matches. Looked up from germline, CDR1 is SGHAT and CDR2 is FQDESV (reference sequence). CDR3: CASNRDRGFPDTQYF. CDR3 coding DNA: TGTGCCAGCAACCGGGACAGGGGTTTTCCAGATACGCAGTATTTT.

This clonotype was seen at least ten times. This rearrangement joins TRBV6-6 to TRBJ2-5; weak D call: TRBD2 (7 bases). V was trimmed by 11 bases and J by 4 bases, leaving 14 bases between them. The CDR3 spans 12 residues. CDR1 is MNHNY, CDR2 SVGAGI, per germline (reference sequence). The CDR3 is CAGGGDGETQYF. In nucleotides, the CDR3 is TGTGCCGGAGGGGGGGACGGAGAGACCCAGTACTTC.

This clonotype was recorded at least ten times. The chain uses TRBV10-3 and TRBJ2-1; TRBD2 agrees at 13 bases. Losses at the gene ends were 4 bases for V and 2 bases for J; bases not matched to a gene: 2. CDR1 and CDR2 from the germline V gene are ENHRY and SYGVKD. This CDR3 is 16 amino acids long. The CDR3 nucleotides are TGTGCCATCAGTGTTGGACTAGCGGGGGCCTACAATGAGCAGTTCTTC. It yields the protein CAISVGLAGAYNEQFF.

There are many counts of this clonotype. V gene TRBV28 combines with J gene TRBJ1-1; no clear D gene. The CDR3 consists of 16 residues. Trimming took 5 bases from V and 4 from J, leaving 20 bases between them. Germline V lookup: CDR1 MDHEN, CDR2 SYDVKM. CDR3 coding DNA: TGTGCCAGCAGTCCCTTTCGGGAGGGTGTGTCCACTGAAGCTTTCTTT. Amino acids: CASSPFREGVSTEAFF. Variable domain in full (rest from reference TRBV28 and TRBJ1-1): DVKVTQSSRYLVKRTGEKVFLECVQDMDHENMFWYRQDPGLGLRLIYFSYDVKMKEKGDIPEGYSVSREKKERFSLILESASTNQTSMYLCASSPFREGVSTEAFFGQGTRLTVV.

This clonotype was observed many times. CDR3 bases: TGCGCCAGCAGCTGGAGGTCGGGGCAGGATACGCAGTATTTT. It encodes CASSWRSGQDTQYF. V and J are TRBV5-1 and TRBJ2-3; TRBD1 or TRBD2 may be the D gene (5 bases each). Looked up from germline, CDR1 is SGHRS and CDR2 is YFSETQ. The CDR3 is made up of 14 amino acids. V shed 3 bases and J shed 6 bases, with 14 bases lying between them.

In regard to this clonotype: A single base separates this from a much larger clone, so it may be a read error. This chain joins TRBV6-5 and TRBJ1-1, with 8 nucleotides matching TRBD1. The CDR3 is made up of 14 amino acids. Looked up from germline, CDR1 is MNHEY and CDR2 is SVGAGI. The CDR3 loop is CVSSVDRVRTEAFF. CDR3 nucleotides: TGTGTCAGCAGTGTGGACAGGGTTAGGACTGAAGCTTTCTTT.

In its sample, this clonotype was seen many times. This chain joins TRBV5-1 and TRBJ2-5; either TRBD1 or TRBD2 may supply D (5 bases each). Germline CDR1 reads SGHRS; CDR2 reads YFSETQ. V was pared by 4 bases and J by 5 bases, with 15 bases between. There are 14 residues in the CDR3. CDR3 nucleotide sequence: TGCGCCAGCAGCCTGACGTGGGACGACGAGACCCAGTACTTC. As protein: CASSLTWDDETQYF.

With regard to this clonotype: With a much larger clone just one base away, this may be a read error. The genes are TRBV9 and TRBJ1-2, with TRBD1 identical over 7 bases. Germline CDR1 is SGDLS and CDR2 is YYNGEE. V lost 6 bases to trimming and J lost 5 bases; unmatched junction nucleotides: 13. CDR3 length: 15 amino acids. The CDR3 protein is CASNAGTEKEYGYTF. As DNA, the CDR3 is TGTGCCAGCAACGCCGGGACAGAGAAAGAATATGGCTACACCTTC.

This clonotype was found a few times. The V gene is TRBV29-1, the J gene TRBJ2-6; no clear D gene. Germline V gives CDR1 SQVTM, CDR2 ANQGSEA. CDR3 size: 15 residues. V dropped 4 bases and J dropped 0 bases, with 10 bases sitting between them. CDR3 in amino acids: CSVANRYSGANVLTF. As DNA, the CDR3 is TGCAGCGTTGCAAATCGATACTCTGGGGCCAACGTCCTGACTTTC.

This rearrangement joins TRBV9 to TRBJ2-3; perhaps TRBD2 as D (6 bases). The CDR3 runs to 16 residues. V was cut by 2 bases and J by 5 bases, with 18 bases left in between. From germline, CDR1 is SGDLS and CDR2 YYNGEE. CDR3 bases: TGTGCCAGCAGCGTTTCGGGCAGGAAGGGAGGAGATACGCAGTATTTT. This encodes CASSVSGRKGGDTQYF.

There are many counts of this clonotype. The gene calls are TRBV29-1 and TRBJ2-4, with unresolved D. The CDR3 is made up of 11 amino acids. The ends were cut back, 3 bases at V and 11 bases at J, with 11 bases in the middle. Germline V gene lookup returns CDR1 SQVTM and CDR2 ANQGSEA. CDR3: CSVDVGLVQYF. CDR3 bases: TGCAGCGTTGACGTCGGCCTTGTTCAGTACTTC.

This clonotype was found many times. This rearrangement joins TRBV5-1 to TRBJ2-2; 8 bases match TRBD1. In germline, CDR1 is SGHRS, CDR2 YFSETQ. V trimming: 3 bases; J trimming: 5 bases; junction bases outside the gene matches: 6. This CDR3 comprises 15 residues. CDR3 nucleotide sequence: TGCGCCAGCAGCTCGACGACAGGGGCGACCGGGGAGCTGTTTTTT. This sequence encodes CASSSTTGATGELFF.

In its sample, this clonotype was seen many times. This chain links TRBV7-2 with TRBJ2-1, with 11 nucleotides matching TRBD2. The trim removed 2 bases at V and 4 bases at J, leaving 13 bases unmatched. CDR3 length: 19 amino acids. CDR1 is SGHTA and CDR2 is FQGNSA in the germline V gene. The CDR3 is CASSLRSSGGRKFYNEQFF. DNA of the CDR3: TGTGCCAGCAGCTTAAGGTCTAGCGGGGGGAGGAAGTTTTACAATGAGCAGTTCTTC.

At least ten counts were recorded for this clonotype. CDR3 nucleotides: TGTGCCAGCAGTCAACGCCGGACAGGGTTTAGAGATACGCAGTATTTT. It yields the protein CASSQRRTGFRDTQYF. The chain is built from TRBV12-3 or TRBV12-4 and TRBJ2-3; TRBD1 matches at 8 bases. With 5 bases clipped from V and 5 bases from J, the junction kept 12 bases outside the gene matches. The CDR3 has 16 amino acids.

The chain links TRBV9 to TRBJ2-2; D ambiguous. The V end lost 4 bases, the J end lost 4 bases, and 8 bases lay between the germline ends. The CDR3 is 13 residues long. Germline lookup yields CDR1 SGDLS and CDR2 YYNGEE. The CDR3 loop is CASSLFFTGELFF. The CDR3 DNA sequence: TGTGCCAGCAGCCTGTTCTTCACCGGGGAGCTGTTTTTT.

This clonotype was recorded many times. The gene calls are TRBV6-2 or TRBV6-3 and TRBJ2-1, with 7 bases that match TRBD2. The CDR3 sequence is 13 residues long. V lost 4 bases, J lost 9 bases, and 6 bases stayed unmatched. Looked up from germline, CDR1 is MNHEY and CDR2 is SVGEGT. CDR3 region: CASSSSPSGEQFF. The DNA for the CDR3 is TGTGCCAGCAGTTCTTCCCCTAGCGGTGAGCAGTTCTTC.

With regard to this clonotype: This may be a read error, as it is one base from a much larger clone. This sequence joins TRBV20-1 and TRBJ2-1; D is ambiguous. Germline V gives CDR1 DFQATT, CDR2 SNEGSKA (reference sequence). Trimming stripped 2 bases from V and 6 bases from J, with 29 bases between. This CDR3 region has 19 residues. The CDR3 protein is CSARSYSRAGVGRINEQFF. The CDR3 DNA reads TGCAGTGCTAGATCCTACTCCAGAGCCGGAGTGGGTCGGATCAATGAGCAGTTCTTC.

This clonotype has at least ten counts. The V call is TRBV12-3 or TRBV12-4, the J call TRBJ1-1, with 7 bases aligning to TRBD1. This CDR3 has 14 residues. V lost 7 bases, J lost 4 bases, and 9 bases stayed unmatched. The CDR3 DNA reads TGTGCCAGCAACACCCGGGACAGCGGCACTGAAGCTTTCTTT. It is translated as CASNTRDSGTEAFF.

This clonotype appeared a single time. A much bigger clone sits one base away, suggesting this may be a read error. V gene TRBV4-1 combines with J gene TRBJ2-2; D not certain. The germline CDR1 and CDR2 sequences are MGHRA and YSYEKL. The CDR3 extends over 13 amino acids. V was cut by 6 bases and J by 4 bases, with 9 bases left in between. CDR3 loop: CASRGFATGELFF. In nucleotides, the CDR3 is TGCGCCAGCAGGGGGTTTGCCACCGGGGAGCTGTTTTTT.

This clonotype was seen many times. This chain connects TRBV6-4 to TRBJ2-1; 11 nucleotides line up with TRBD1. Germline V gives CDR1 MRHNA, CDR2 SNTAGT. This CDR3 is built from 16 residues. V shed 5 bases, J shed 6 bases, and the junction held 9 bases outside the gene matches. The CDR3 DNA reads TGTGCCAGCAGTTCTACGGACAGGGGGCTTTTCAATGAGCAGTTCTTC. This sequence encodes CASSSTDRGLFNEQFF.

A few counts support this clonotype. The chain joins TRBV7-2 to TRBJ2-5, with 9 bases aligning to TRBD2. CDR1 is SGHTA and CDR2 is FQGNSA in the germline V gene. The CDR3 covers 16 residues. V dropped 5 bases and J dropped 7; count of bases not matched to a gene: 14. The CDR3, as DNA: TGTGCCAGCAGCCCCCTTGGGGTGGGACTAGCCCGGACCCAGTACTTC. This sequence encodes CASSPLGVGLARTQYF.